This TCR beta chain was found in a study of cytotoxic CD8 clonotypes in ibrutinib-treated CLL. The overall study: In all, about a dozen patients were relapsed/refractory, approximately 16 were treatment-naive and about 17 were IGHV unmutated. Response samples were taken after a median of about twelve months on treatment, range 6 to 36.

General study results and limits: Clonality went higher at ibrutinib response and then dropped back toward baseline at progression. Rare overall, public clonotypes shrank or held steady under therapy.

As for this clone: Its antigen is currently unknown.

The trim removed 5 bases at V and 6 bases at J, leaving 7 bases unmatched. Germline V CDR1 and CDR2: PRHDT, FYEKMQ (reference sequence). The CDR3 runs 14 residues. Clones were read by immunoSEQ multiplex PCR, and TCRdb kept only the in-frame ones, dropping some. The sample has about 300,000 clones, around 69% seen once. The sequenced sample was PBMCs, obtained at disease progression, from a patient treated with ibrutinib. The chain links TRBV13 to TRBJ2-1; the match to TRBD1 covers 7 bases. This receptor was taken from a human donor with chronic lymphocytic leukemia. CDR3 region: CASSADRVSNEQFF. In DNA, the CDR3 is TGTGCCAGCAGCGCCGACAGGGTCTCCAATGAGCAGTTCTTC. The full variable domain, with the rest looked up from reference TRBV13 and TRBJ2-1, is AAGVIQSPRHLIKEKRETATLKCYPIPRHDTVYWYQQGPGQDPQFLISFYEKMQSDKGSIPDRFSAQQFSDYHSELNMSSLELGDSALYFCASSADRVSNEQFFGPGTRLTVL.